The rows below give T cell receptor beta chains drawn from one sample of a study of cytomegalovirus exposure and HLA in healthy donors. Clones were read by immunoSEQ multiplex PCR, and TCRdb kept only the in-frame ones, dropping some. The profile shows 200,000 or so clones, over 70% of them singletons. Source material: PBMCs. The receptors were sampled from a man in his fifties or sixties in good health and CMV-seronegative. Each CDR3 is given with its conserved first and last residue. A D gene is named only where the DNA matches it firmly. Only part of the rows carry a size: once, few, many, or a class if the clone is expanded.

J | size | V | D | CDR3 | DNA
TRBJ1-2 | - | TRBV29-1 | TRBD1 | CSVEMAGGPYGYTF | TGCAGCGTTGAAATGGCAGGGGGTCCCTATGGCTACACCTTC
TRBJ1-1 | few | TRBV5-4 | - | CASSSSRQNTEAFF | TGTGCCAGCAGCTCATCCAGGCAGAACACTGAAGCTTTCTTT
TRBJ2-3 | - | TRBV5-6 | TRBD1 | CASSLVGQGSDTQYF | TGTGCCAGCAGCTTGGTGGGACAGGGAAGTGATACGCAGTATTTT
TRBJ2-7 | - | TRBV5-1 | TRBD1 | CASSLEGAGEQYF | TGCGCCAGCAGCTTGGAGGGGGCGGGCGAGCAGTACTTC
TRBJ1-6 | - | TRBV18 | TRBD1 | CASSRQGVLALHF | TGTGCCAGCTCCCGACAGGGGGTTTTAGCCCTCCACTTT
TRBJ2-3 | - | TRBV11-1 | TRBD2 | CASSLSGKTDTQYF | TGTGCCAGCAGCCTCAGCGGGAAGACAGATACGCAGTATTTT
TRBJ2-3 | few | TRBV5-1 | TRBD2 | CASSFLAGITDTQYF | TGCGCCAGCAGCTTCCTAGCGGGGATCACAGATACGCAGTATTTT
TRBJ1-1 | - | TRBV7-9 | - | CASNQGSMNTEAFF | TGTGCCAGCAACCAAGGGAGTATGAACACTGAAGCTTTCTTT
TRBJ2-2 | - | TRBV9 | TRBD2 | CASSVGGTSGSRQTGELFF | TGTGCCAGCAGCGTAGGGGGGACTAGCGGGTCGCGGCAGACCGGGGAGCTGTTTTTT
TRBJ2-2 | - | TRBV6-5 | - | CASNIGRKSTGELFF | TGTGCCAGCAACATAGGGAGGAAAAGCACCGGGGAGCTGTTTTTT
TRBJ2-1 | - | TRBV7-2 | - | CASSRDFITNEQFF | TGTGCCAGTTCCCGGGACTTCATCACGAATGAGCAGTTCTTC
TRBJ1-4 | - | TRBV7-9 | - | CASSSRGVYEKLFF | TGTGCCAGCAGCTCCCGGGGAGTTTATGAAAAACTGTTTTTT
TRBJ2-7 | - | TRBV7-8 | - | CASKTGQSYEQYF | TGTGCCAGCAAAACAGGGCAGTCGTACGAGCAGTACTTC
TRBJ2-2 | - | TRBV7-9 | - | CASSPLTGELFF | TGTGCCAGCAGCCCCCTGACCGGGGAGCTGTTTTTT
TRBJ2-1 | - | TRBV6-5 | - | CASSYSGTGSYNEQFF | TGTGCCAGCAGTTACTCGGGGACTGGATCCTACAATGAGCAGTTCTTC
TRBJ2-5 | - | TRBV14 | TRBD1 | CASSPTLGTGGSETQYF | TGTGCCAGCAGCCCCACCTTGGGGACAGGGGGATCGGAGACCCAGTACTTC
TRBJ2-7 | - | TRBV18 | TRBD2 | CASSALAGVPYEQYF | TGTGCCAGCTCAGCCCTAGCGGGGGTGCCCTACGAGCAGTACTTC
TRBJ2-1 | - | TRBV7-2 | TRBD2 | CASSYLAGGLSYNEQFF | TGTGCCAGCAGCTATCTAGCGGGGGGTCTCTCCTACAATGAGCAGTTCTTC
TRBJ2-7 | - | TRBV6-4 | TRBD1 | CASRRGPTPYEQYF | TGTGCCAGCAGGAGGGGGCCCACCCCCTACGAGCAGTACTTC
TRBJ1-1 | - | TRBV5-4 | TRBD1 | CASSATGTARTEAFF | TGTGCCAGCAGCGCGACCGGGACAGCTCGGACTGAAGCTTTCTTT
TRBJ1-5 | - | TRBV23-1 | - | CASRKDRGNQPQHF | TGCGCCAGCAGGAAAGATAGGGGGAATCAGCCCCAGCATTTT
TRBJ1-2 | - | TRBV19 | - | CASSLGQIANYGYTF | TGTGCCAGTAGTCTCGGACAGATAGCTAACTATGGCTACACCTTC
TRBJ1-2 | few | TRBV18 | TRBD1 | CASSPGQGIANYGYTF | TGTGCCAGCTCACCGGGACAGGGGATAGCTAACTATGGCTACACCTTC
TRBJ1-6 | few | TRBV30 | TRBD1 | CAWGQGWNSPLHF | TGTGCCTGGGGACAGGGTTGGAATTCACCCCTCCACTTT
TRBJ2-5 | - | TRBV5-1 | TRBD1 | CASSYGQGQETQYF | TGCGCCAGCAGCTACGGACAGGGCCAGGAGACCCAGTACTTC
TRBJ1-5 | - | TRBV19 | - | CASSSRHHYSNQPQHF | TGTGCCAGTAGTAGCCGACATCATTATAGCAATCAGCCCCAGCATTTT
TRBJ2-3 | - | TRBV27 | - | CASSMVSGYTDTQYF | TGTGCCAGCAGCATGGTTAGCGGCTACACAGATACGCAGTATTTT
TRBJ2-1 | - | TRBV10-3 | TRBD2 | CAISVSGGKQNEQFF | TGTGCCATCAGTGTTAGCGGGGGCAAGCAGAATGAGCAGTTCTTC
TRBJ2-7 | once | TRBV10-3 | TRBD1 | CAISEPGQTSYEQYF | TGTGCCATCAGTGAACCGGGACAGACGTCCTACGAGCAGTACTTC
TRBJ2-7 | - | TRBV21-1 | - | CASSTLRGLDYEQYF | TGTGCCAGCAGCACCCTCAGGGGGTTAGACTACGAGCAGTACTTC
TRBJ1-5 | - | TRBV2 | - | CASMIRVNQPQHF | TGTGCCAGCATGATTCGGGTCAATCAGCCCCAGCATTTT
TRBJ1-6 | - | TRBV18 | TRBD1 | CASSQIGQGLAPLHF | TGTGCCAGCTCACAAATAGGACAGGGATTGGCACCCCTCCACTTT
TRBJ2-7 | - | TRBV9 | TRBD1 | CASSPETGVGYEQYF | TGTGCCAGCAGCCCCGAAACAGGGGTTGGTTACGAGCAGTACTTC
TRBJ2-6 | - | TRBV6-1 | TRBD2 | CASSEDGGDSGANVLTF | TGTGCCAGCAGTGAGGATGGGGGGGACTCTGGGGCCAACGTCCTGACTTTC
TRBJ2-1 | - | TRBV7-8 | - | CASSLGLTHNEQFF | TGTGCCAGCAGCTTGGGTTTGACACACAATGAGCAGTTCTTC
TRBJ2-3 | - | TRBV19 | TRBD2 | CASSRLAGGPDTQYF | TGTGCCAGTAGCAGGCTAGCGGGGGGGCCAGATACGCAGTATTTT
TRBJ2-3 | - | TRBV18 | - | CASSPLDTDADTQYF | TGTGCCAGCTCACCACTGGACACTGACGCAGATACGCAGTATTTT
TRBJ2-5 | - | TRBV2 | - | CASSEALGETQYF | TGTGCCAGCAGTGAAGCCCTAGGAGAGACCCAGTACTTC
TRBJ2-2 | - | TRBV4-3 | - | CASSQGLWYGELFF | TGCGCCAGCAGCCAGGGACTCTGGTACGGGGAGCTGTTTTTT
TRBJ2-7 | - | TRBV11-2 | - | CASSYSRAGDYEQYF | TGTGCCAGCAGCTACTCCCGGGCAGGGGACTACGAGCAGTACTTC
TRBJ2-5 | once | TRBV9 | - | CASSLNAVTVTQYF | TGTGCCAGCAGCCTAAACGCGGTTACGGTGACCCAGTACTTC
TRBJ1-1 | - | TRBV30 | - | CAWSVSWRLTEAFF | TGTGCCTGGAGTGTAAGCTGGAGGCTTACTGAAGCTTTCTTT
TRBJ2-1 | - | TRBV7-6 | TRBD2 | CASRPIAGVNNEQFF | TGTGCCAGCAGACCAATAGCGGGGGTAAACAATGAGCAGTTCTTC
TRBJ1-5 | - | TRBV7-3 | - | CASISGEISNQPQHF | TGTGCCAGCATCTCGGGGGAGATTAGCAATCAGCCCCAGCATTTT
TRBJ1-6 | few | TRBV28 | - | CASSYLGGALHF | TGTGCCAGCAGCTACCTCGGGGGGGCCCTCCACTTT
TRBJ1-2 | few | TRBV9 | - | CASSVAREDYGYTF | TGTGCCAGCAGCGTAGCCAGGGAGGACTATGGCTACACCTTC
TRBJ1-3 | - | TRBV4-3 | - | CASSQDTSSGNTIYF | TGCGCCAGCAGCCAAGACACGAGCTCTGGAAACACCATATATTTT
TRBJ1-2 | - | TRBV25-1 | - | CASSAYREGSPGYTF | TGTGCCAGCAGCGCTTACAGGGAGGGTTCTCCTGGCTACACCTTC
TRBJ2-7 | - | TRBV5-1 | TRBD2 | CASSLRGGVAYEQYF | TGCGCCAGCAGCTTGCGGGGGGGGGTCGCCTACGAGCAGTACTTC
TRBJ1-2 | - | TRBV5-6 | - | CASSLLSGGLGYTF | TGTGCCAGCAGCTTGTTGTCTGGAGGTCTTGGCTACACCTTC